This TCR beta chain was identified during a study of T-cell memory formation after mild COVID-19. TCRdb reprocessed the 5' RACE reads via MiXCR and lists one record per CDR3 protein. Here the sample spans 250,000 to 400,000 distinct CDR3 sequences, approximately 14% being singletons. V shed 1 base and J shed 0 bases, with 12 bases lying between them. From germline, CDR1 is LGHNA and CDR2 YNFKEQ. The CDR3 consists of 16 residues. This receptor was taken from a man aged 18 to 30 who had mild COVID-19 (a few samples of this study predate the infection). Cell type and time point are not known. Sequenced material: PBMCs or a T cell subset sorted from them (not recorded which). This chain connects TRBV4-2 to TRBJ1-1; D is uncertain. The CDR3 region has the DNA TGTGCCAGCAGCCAAGTCGGTAGCGGCATGAACACTGAAGCTTTCTTT. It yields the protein CASSQVGSGMNTEAFF.